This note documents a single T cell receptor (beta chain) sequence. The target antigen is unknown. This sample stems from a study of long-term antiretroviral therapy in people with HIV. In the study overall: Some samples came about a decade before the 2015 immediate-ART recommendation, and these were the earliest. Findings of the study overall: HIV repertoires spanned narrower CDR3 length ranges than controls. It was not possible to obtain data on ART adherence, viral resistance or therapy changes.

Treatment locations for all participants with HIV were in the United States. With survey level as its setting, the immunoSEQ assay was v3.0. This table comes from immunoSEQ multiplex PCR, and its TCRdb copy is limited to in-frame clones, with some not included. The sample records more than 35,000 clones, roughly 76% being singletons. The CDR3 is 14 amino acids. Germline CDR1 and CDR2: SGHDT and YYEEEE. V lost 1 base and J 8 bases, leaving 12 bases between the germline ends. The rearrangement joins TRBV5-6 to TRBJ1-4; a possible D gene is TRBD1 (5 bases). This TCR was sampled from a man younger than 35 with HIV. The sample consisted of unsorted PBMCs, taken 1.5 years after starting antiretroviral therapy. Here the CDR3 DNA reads TGTGCCAGCAGCTTGAATCCAGGGCCCGAAAAACTGTTTTTT. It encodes CASSLNPGPEKLFF.